This T cell receptor (beta chain) was observed in a study of PD-1 blockade in mismatch repair-deficient tumors. Study-wide background: All were previously treated, progressing patients with about 11 mismatch repair-deficient cancer types. Regarding the study as a whole: Rapid post-treatment expansion, then contraction, generally preceding radiologic response, marked tumor-resident clones.

Sequencing was performed with immunoSEQ multiplex PCR; in TCRdb, only in-frame clones are kept and a portion is missing. The sample contains tens of thousands of clones, over 70% of which appear only once. On this clone: Its antigen is currently unknown.

TCRs were sequenced from a few patients responding to pembrolizumab. Unmatched junction bases numbered 14, after V lost 4 bases and J lost 7 bases. This CDR3 region has 16 residues. The germline gives CDR1 SGHRS, CDR2 YFSETQ. This receptor was taken from an adult with mismatch repair-deficient cancer. The material sequenced was PBMCs, taken approximately 9 months after starting pembrolizumab. The chain has TRBV5-1 and TRBJ1-2, with 9 bases fitting TRBD1. The CDR3 is CASSHDRGGTFSGYTF. For the CDR3, the DNA is TGCGCCAGCAGCCATGACAGGGGGGGGACCTTTAGTGGCTACACCTTC.